The clone carrying this T cell receptor beta chain was found once. Germline V gene data show CDR1 as MNHNS and CDR2 as SASEGT. CDR3 size: 15 residues. Trimming took off 2 bases at V and 1 base at J, with 8 bases between the two ends. The team ran DNA from unsorted PBMCs on ten immunoSEQ deep assay plates for sequencing. Original handling: Without quality scores, immunoSEQ junctional reads could not be filtered like full-length reads. Data came from immunoSEQ multiplex PCR; TCRdb stores just in-frame clones and leaves some out. The V and J calls and clone size are taken from that table; D and trimming were inferred from the DNA. Of 450,000 to 500,000 clones listed, around 85% are singletons. This sample was included in a study of shared clonotypes between healthy human individuals.

The material sequenced was PBMCs. This chain connects TRBV6-1 to TRBJ2-2; D not resolved. This clonotype was obtained from a woman aged 40 to 50 in good health. Some clones in this sample may be carry-over from other donors' samples. CDR3 nucleotide sequence: TGTGCCAGCAGTGAATTGGGTAGGAACACCGGGGAGCTGTTTTTT. It yields the protein CASSELGRNTGELFF.